The sample holds a few counts of the clone carrying this T cell receptor (beta chain). Its antigen is not identified. The sample originates from a study of cytomegalovirus exposure and HLA in healthy donors. General study points: In an earlier analysis, most TCR beta V segments were productive about 87% or about 30% of the time. An Asian-associated ancestry cluster reportedly showed fewer N-insertions than the roughly 670-donor mean in a later analysis. Using a false discovery rate of 0.05, a later analysis showed that 15,000 to 20,000 TCR beta sequences were associated with HLA alleles.

After removal of 5 bases from V and 8 bases from J, the junction contained 5 bases not matched to a gene. From germline, CDR1 is LNHDA and CDR2 SQIVND (reference sequence). CDR3 length: 12 residues. Amplification used 60 Vbeta primers and 13 Jbeta primers. The data were produced by immunoSEQ multiplex PCR, yet TCRdb's version contains in-frame clones alone and is incomplete. The sample has about 110,000 clones, over 55% seen once. Healthy individuals who donated bone marrow served as the donors. This clonotype originated in a female donor in good health and CMV-seronegative. The sample was PBMCs. The V call is TRBV19, the J call TRBJ1-2; 7 nucleotides align to TRBD1. This chain's CDR3 is CASSVDRVGYTF. CDR3 nucleotide sequence: TGTGCCAGTAGTGTCGACAGGGTGGGCTACACCTTC.